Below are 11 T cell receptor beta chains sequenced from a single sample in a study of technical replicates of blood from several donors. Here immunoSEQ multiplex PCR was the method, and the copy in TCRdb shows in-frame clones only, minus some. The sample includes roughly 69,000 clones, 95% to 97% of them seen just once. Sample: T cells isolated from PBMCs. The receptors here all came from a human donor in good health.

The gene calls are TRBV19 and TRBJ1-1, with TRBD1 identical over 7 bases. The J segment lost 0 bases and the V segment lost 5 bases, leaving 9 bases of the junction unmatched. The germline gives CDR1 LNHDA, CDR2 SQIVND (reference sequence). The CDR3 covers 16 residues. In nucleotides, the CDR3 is TGTGCCAGTAGTCCCGGGGGGGGACAGATGAACACTGAAGCTTTCTTT. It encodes CASSPGGGQMNTEAFF.

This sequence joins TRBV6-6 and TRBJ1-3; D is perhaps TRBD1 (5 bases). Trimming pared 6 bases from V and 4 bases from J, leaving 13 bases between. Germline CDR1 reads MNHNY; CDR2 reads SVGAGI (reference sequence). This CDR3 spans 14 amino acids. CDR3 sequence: CASRSSDRGNTIYF. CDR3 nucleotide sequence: TGTGCCAGCAGGTCCTCAGACAGAGGAAACACCATATATTTT.

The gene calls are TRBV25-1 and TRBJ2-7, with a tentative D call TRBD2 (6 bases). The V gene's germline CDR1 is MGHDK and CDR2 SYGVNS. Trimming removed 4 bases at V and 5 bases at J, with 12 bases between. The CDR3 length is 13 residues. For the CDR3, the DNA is TGTGCCAGCAGTGTCTCTCTAGCGAACGAGCAGTACTTC. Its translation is CASSVSLANEQYF.

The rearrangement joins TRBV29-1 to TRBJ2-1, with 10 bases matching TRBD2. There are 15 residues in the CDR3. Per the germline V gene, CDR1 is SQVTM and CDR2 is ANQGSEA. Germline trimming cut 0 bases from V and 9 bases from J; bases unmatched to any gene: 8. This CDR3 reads CSVEDSGRAFGEQFF. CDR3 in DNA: TGCAGCGTTGAAGACAGCGGGAGGGCCTTTGGTGAGCAGTTCTTC.

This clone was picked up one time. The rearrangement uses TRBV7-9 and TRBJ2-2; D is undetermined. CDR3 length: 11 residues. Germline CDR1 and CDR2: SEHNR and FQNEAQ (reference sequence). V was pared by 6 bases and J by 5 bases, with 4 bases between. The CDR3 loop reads CASSSTGELFF. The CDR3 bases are TGTGCCAGCAGTTCTACCGGGGAGCTGTTTTTT.

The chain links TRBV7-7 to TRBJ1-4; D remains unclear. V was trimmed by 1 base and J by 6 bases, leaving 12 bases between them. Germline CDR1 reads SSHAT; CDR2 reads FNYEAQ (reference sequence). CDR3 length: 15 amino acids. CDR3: CASSLGNGGYEKLFF. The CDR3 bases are TGTGCCAGCAGCTTAGGTAACGGAGGATATGAAAAACTGTTTTTT.

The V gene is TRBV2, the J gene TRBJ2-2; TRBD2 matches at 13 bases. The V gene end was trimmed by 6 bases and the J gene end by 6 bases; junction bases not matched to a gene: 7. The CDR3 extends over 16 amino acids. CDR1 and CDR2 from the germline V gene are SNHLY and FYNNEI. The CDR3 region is CASRVLAGGVPGELFF. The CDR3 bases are TGTGCCAGCAGAGTACTAGCGGGAGGGGTCCCCGGGGAGCTGTTTTTT.

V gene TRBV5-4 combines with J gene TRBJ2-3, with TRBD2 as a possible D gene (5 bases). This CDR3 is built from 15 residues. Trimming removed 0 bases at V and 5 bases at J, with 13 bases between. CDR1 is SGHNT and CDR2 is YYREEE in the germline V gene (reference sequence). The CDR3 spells CASSLGGGSIDTQYF. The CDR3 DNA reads TGTGCCAGCAGCTTGGGCGGCGGGTCTATAGATACGCAGTATTTT.

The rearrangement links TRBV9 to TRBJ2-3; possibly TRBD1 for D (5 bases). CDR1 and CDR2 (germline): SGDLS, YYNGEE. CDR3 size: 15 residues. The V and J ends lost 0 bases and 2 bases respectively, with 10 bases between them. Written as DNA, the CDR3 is TGTGCCAGCAGCGTAGGGTTACAGGCCACAGATACGCAGTATTTT. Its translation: CASSVGLQATDTQYF.

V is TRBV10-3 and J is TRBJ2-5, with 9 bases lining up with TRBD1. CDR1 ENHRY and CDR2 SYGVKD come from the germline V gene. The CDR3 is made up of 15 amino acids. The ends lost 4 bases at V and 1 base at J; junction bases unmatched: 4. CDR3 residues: CAISGLTGGQETQYF. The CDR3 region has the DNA TGTGCCATCAGTGGGCTGACAGGGGGCCAAGAGACCCAGTACTTC.

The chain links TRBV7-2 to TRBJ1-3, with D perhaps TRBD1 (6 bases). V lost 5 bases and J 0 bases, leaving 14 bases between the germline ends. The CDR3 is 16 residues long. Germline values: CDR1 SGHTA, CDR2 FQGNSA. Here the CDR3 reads CASSRGQSSSGNTIYF. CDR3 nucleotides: TGTGCCAGCAGCCGAGGACAGTCAAGCTCTGGAAACACCATATATTTT.